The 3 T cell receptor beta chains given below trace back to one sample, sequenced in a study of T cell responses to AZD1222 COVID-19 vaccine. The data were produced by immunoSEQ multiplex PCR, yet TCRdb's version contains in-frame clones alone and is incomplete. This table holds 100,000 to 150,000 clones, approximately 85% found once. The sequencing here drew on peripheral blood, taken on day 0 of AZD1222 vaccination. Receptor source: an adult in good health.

CDR3 nucleotide sequence: TGTGCCAGCACCCTAGGGGGGGACTACAATGAGCAGTTCTTC. It is translated as CASTLGGDYNEQFF. The chain recombines TRBV28 with TRBJ2-1; D might be TRBD2 (7 bases). CDR1 is MDHEN and CDR2 is SYDVKM in the germline V gene. The CDR3 covers 14 residues. Between the trimmed V and J ends, which lost 7 bases and 3 bases, there was a span of 13 bases.

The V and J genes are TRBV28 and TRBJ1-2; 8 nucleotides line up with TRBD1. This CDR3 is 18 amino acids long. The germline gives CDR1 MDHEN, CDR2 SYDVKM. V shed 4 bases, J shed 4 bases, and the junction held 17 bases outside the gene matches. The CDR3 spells CASSSPGQVERGSYGYTF. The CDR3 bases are TGTGCCAGCAGTTCCCCGGGACAGGTCGAGCGAGGGAGCTATGGCTACACCTTC.

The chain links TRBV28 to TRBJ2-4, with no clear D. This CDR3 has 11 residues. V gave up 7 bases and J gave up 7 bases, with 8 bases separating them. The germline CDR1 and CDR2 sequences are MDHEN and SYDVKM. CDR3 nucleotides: TGTGCCAGCACCTCTCAGAACATTCAGTACTTC. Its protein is CASTSQNIQYF.